The clone carrying this T cell receptor beta chain occurred many times. As yet, its antigen is unknown. These data are taken from a study of beta chain features in type 1 diabetes. The germline V and J ends were trimmed by 3 bases and 2 bases, with 7 bases remaining between them. The CDR3 covers 13 residues. CDR1 and CDR2 (germline): LNHNV, YYDKDF (reference sequence). The isolated RNA, all of it, was reverse transcribed, so expressed TCRB transcripts were what got sequenced. Using immunoSEQ multiplex PCR, the repertoire was profiled, and TCRdb retains in-frame clones only, with some absent. Of about 160,000 clones in the sample, around 8.3% are singletons; the top ten hold about 0.5%. Stem cell-like memory, regulatory, central memory and naive CD4+ cells were sorted via CD45RO/CCR7/CD25/CD127/CD95/CD27. Notes on the study in general: Type 1 diabetes patients had moderately but significantly shorter TCRB CDR3s in all four CD4+ subsets.

This sequence originates from a woman younger than 30 with type 1 diabetes. The specimen sequenced was central memory CD4+ T cells from blood. The chain links TRBV15 to TRBJ2-5; D gene unclear. The CDR3 nucleotides are TGTGCCACCAGCAGCGTCTCTCAAGAGACCCAGTACTTC. Translated, it gives CATSSVSQETQYF. Variable domain in full (rest from reference TRBV15 and TRBJ2-5): DAMVIQNPRYQVTQFGKPVTLSCSQTLNHNVMYWYQQKSSQAPKLLFHYYDKDFNNEADTPDNFQSRRPNTSFCFLDIRSPGLGDTAMYLCATSSVSQETQYFGPGTRLLVL.